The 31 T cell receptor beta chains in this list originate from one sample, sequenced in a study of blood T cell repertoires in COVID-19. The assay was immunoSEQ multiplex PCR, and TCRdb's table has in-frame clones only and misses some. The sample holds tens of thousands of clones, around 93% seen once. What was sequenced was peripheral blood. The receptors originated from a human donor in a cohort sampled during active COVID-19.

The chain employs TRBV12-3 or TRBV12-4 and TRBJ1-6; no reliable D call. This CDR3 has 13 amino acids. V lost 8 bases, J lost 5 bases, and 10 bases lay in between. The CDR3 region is CASADGNNSPLHF. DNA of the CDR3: TGTGCCAGCGCCGACGGGAATAATTCACCCCTCCACTTT.

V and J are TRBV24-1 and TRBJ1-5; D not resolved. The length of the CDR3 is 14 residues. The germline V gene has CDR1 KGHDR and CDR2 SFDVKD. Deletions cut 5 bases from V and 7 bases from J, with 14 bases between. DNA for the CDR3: TGTGCCACCAGTGGCCGGGAGGCTCAGCAGCCCCAGCATTTT. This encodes CATSGREAQQPQHF.

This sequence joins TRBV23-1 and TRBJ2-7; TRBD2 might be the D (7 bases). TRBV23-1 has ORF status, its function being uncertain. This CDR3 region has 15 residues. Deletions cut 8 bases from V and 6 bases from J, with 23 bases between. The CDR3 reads CASFPKGGAYREQYF. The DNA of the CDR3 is TGCGCCAGCTTCCCAAAAGGGGGGGCATATCGCGAGCAGTACTTC.

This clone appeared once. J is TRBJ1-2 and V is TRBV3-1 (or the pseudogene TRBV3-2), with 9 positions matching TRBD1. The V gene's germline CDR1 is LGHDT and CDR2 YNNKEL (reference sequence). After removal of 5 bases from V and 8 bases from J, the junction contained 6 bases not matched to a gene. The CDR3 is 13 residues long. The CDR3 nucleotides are TGTGCCAGCAGCTCCGGGACAGGGCGCGGCTACACCTTC. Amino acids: CASSSGTGRGYTF.

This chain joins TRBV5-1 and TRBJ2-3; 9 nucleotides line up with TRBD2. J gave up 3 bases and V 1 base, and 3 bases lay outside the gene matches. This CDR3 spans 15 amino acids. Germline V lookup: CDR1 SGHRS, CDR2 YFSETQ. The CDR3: CASSLRSGGTDTQYF. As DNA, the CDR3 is TGCGCCAGCAGCTTGCGGAGCGGGGGGACAGATACGCAGTATTTT.

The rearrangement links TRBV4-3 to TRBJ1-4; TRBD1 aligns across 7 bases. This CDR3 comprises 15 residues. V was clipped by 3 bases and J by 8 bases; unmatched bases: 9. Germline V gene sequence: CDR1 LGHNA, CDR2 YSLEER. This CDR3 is CASSQGDRDGEKLFF. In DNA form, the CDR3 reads TGCGCCAGCAGCCAGGGCGACAGGGATGGGGAAAAACTGTTTTTT.

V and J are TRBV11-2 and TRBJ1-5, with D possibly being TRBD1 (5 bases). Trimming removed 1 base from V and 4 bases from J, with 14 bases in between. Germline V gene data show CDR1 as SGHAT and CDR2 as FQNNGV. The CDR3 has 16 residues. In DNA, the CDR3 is TGTGCCAGCAGCTTAGGGACAAGCCGGGGGAATCAGCCCCAGCATTTT. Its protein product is CASSLGTSRGNQPQHF. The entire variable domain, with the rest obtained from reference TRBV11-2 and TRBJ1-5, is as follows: EAGVAQSPRYKIIEKRQSVAFWCNPISGHATLYWYQQILGQGPKLLIQFQNNGVVDDSQLPKDRFSAERLKGVDSTLKIQPAKLEDSAVYLCASSLGTSRGNQPQHFGDGTRLSIL.

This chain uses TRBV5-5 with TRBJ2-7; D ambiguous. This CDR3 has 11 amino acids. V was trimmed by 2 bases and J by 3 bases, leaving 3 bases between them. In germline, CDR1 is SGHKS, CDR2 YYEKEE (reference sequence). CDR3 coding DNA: TGTGCCAGCAGCTTCATCTACGAGCAGTACTTC. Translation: CASSFIYEQYF. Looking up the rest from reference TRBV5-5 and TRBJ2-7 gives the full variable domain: DAGVTQSPTHLIKTRGQQVTLRCSPISGHKSVSWYQQVLGQGPQFIFQYYEKEERGRGNFPDRFSARQFPNYSSELNVNALLLGDSALYLCASSFIYEQYFGPGTRLTVT.

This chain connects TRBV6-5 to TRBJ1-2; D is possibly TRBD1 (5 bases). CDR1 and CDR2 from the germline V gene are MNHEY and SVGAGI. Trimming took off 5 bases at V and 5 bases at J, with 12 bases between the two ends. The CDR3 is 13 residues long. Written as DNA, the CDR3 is TGTGCCAGCAGTAGCAGGGTAGGATATGGCTACACCTTC. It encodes CASSSRVGYGYTF.

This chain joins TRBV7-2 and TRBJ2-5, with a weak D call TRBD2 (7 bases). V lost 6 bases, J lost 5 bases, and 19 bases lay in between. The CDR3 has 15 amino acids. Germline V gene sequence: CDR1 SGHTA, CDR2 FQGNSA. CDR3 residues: CASSSRGRAIETQYF. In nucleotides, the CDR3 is TGTGCCAGCAGTTCAAGGGGGAGGGCCATCGAGACCCAGTACTTC.

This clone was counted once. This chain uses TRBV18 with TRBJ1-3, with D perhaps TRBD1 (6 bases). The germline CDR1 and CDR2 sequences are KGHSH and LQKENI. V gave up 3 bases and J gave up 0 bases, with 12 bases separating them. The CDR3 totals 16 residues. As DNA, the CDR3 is TGTGCCAGCTCACCTGGGACAACGACCTCTGGAAACACCATATATTTT. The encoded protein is CASSPGTTTSGNTIYF.

DNA for the CDR3: TGCGCCAGCAGCCCCGAAGGAGGCTTCGGGTGGGCCACTGAAGCTTTCTTT. Translated, it gives CASSPEGGFGWATEAFF. The chain uses TRBV23-1 and TRBJ1-1; no reliable D call. TRBV23-1 is noted as an ORF with a role that remains uncertain. The CDR3 is 17 residues long. Trimming shortened V by 6 bases and J by 4 bases, and 24 bases separated the two germline ends.

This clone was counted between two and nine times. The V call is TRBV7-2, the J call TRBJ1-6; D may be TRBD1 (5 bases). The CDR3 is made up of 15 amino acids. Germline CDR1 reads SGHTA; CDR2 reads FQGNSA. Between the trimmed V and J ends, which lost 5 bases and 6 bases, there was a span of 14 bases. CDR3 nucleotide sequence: TGTGCCAGCAGCCCCCAAGGGGCCGTTAATTCACCCCTCCACTTT. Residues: CASSPQGAVNSPLHF.

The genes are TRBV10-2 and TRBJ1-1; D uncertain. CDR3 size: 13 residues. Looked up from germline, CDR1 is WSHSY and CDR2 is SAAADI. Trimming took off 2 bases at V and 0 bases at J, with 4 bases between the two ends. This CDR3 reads CASSERVNTEAFF. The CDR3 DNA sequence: TGCGCCAGCAGTGAGAGAGTGAACACTGAAGCTTTCTTT.

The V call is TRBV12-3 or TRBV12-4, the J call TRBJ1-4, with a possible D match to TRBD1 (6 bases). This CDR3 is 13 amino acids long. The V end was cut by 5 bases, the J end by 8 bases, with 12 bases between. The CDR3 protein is CASSRQGSEKLFF. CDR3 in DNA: TGTGCCAGCAGTAGGCAGGGGTCAGAAAAACTGTTTTTT.

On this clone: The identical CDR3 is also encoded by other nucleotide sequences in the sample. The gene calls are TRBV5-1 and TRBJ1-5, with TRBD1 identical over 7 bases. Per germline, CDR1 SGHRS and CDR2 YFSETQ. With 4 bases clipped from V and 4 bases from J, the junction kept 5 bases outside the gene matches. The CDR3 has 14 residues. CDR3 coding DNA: TGCGCCAGCAGCCCGGGACAGAATAATCAGCCCCAGCATTTT. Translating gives CASSPGQNNQPQHF.

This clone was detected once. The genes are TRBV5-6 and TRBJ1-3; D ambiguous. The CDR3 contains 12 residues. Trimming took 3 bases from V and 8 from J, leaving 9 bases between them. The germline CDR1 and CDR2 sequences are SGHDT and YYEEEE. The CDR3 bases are TGTGCCAGCAGCTCCTGGAGGGACACCATATATTTT. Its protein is CASSSWRDTIYF.

This CDR3 reads CASSVGGQGTYEQFF. In DNA, the CDR3 is TGTGCCAGCAGCGTGGGGGGACAGGGGACGTATGAGCAGTTCTTC. This chain connects TRBV9 to TRBJ2-1, with 10 bases fitting TRBD1. The CDR3 has 15 residues. Germline CDR1 and CDR2: SGDLS and YYNGEE. The V segment lost 2 bases and the J segment 8 bases; nucleotides outside the gene matches: 7.

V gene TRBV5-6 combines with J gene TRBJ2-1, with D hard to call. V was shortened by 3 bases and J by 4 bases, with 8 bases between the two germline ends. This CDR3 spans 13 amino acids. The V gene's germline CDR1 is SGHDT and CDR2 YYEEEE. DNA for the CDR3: TGTGCCAGCAGCTACAGAAGATACAATGAGCAGTTCTTC. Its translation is CASSYRRYNEQFF.

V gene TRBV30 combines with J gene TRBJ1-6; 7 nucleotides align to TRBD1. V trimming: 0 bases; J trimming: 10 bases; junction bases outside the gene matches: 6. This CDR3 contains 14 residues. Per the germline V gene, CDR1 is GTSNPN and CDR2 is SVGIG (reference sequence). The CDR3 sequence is CAWSVGGRRSPLHF. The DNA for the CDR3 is TGTGCCTGGAGTGTAGGGGGCCGTCGGTCACCCCTCCACTTT.

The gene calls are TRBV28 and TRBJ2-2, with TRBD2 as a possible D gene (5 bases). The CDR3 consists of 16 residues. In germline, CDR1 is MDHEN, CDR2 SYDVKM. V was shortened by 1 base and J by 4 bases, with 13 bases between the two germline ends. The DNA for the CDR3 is TGTGCCAGCAGTTTATTCCGGGGATCGGGCACCGGGGAGCTGTTTTTT. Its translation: CASSLFRGSGTGELFF.

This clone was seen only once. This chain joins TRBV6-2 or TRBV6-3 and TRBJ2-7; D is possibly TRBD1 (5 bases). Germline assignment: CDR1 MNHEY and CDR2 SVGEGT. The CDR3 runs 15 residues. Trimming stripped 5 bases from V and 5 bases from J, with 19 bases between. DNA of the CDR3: TGTGCCAGCAGTAGCCCCCGACAGATCCCAAACGAGCAGTACTTC. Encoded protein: CASSSPRQIPNEQYF.

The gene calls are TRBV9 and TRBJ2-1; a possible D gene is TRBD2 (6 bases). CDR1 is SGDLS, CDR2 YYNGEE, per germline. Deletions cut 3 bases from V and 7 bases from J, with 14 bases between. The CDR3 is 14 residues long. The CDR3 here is CASSGSWGENEQFF. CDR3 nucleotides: TGTGCCAGCAGCGGTAGTTGGGGGGAAAATGAGCAGTTCTTC.

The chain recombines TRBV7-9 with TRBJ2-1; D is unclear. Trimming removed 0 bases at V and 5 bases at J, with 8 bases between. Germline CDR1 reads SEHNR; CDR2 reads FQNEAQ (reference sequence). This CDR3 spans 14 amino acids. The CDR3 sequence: CASSLARLDNEQFF. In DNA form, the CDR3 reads TGTGCCAGCAGCTTAGCGCGTCTAGACAATGAGCAGTTCTTC.

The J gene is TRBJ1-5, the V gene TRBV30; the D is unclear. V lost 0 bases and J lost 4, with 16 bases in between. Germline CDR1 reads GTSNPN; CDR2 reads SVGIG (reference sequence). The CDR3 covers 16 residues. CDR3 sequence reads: CAWSVGPGVRNQPQHF. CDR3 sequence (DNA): TGTGCCTGGAGTGTAGGGCCGGGAGTAAGGAATCAGCCCCAGCATTTT.

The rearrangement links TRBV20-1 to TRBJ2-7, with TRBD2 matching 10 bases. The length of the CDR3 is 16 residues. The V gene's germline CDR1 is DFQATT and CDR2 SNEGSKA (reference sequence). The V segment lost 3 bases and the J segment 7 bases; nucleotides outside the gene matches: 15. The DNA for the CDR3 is TGCAGTGCTAGTGGGGCTAGCGGGAGCATGGGGTGGGAGCAGTACTTC. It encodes CSASGASGSMGWEQYF.

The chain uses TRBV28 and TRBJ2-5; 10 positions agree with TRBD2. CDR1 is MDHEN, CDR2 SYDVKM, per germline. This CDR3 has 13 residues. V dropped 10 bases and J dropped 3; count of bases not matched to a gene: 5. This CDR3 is CATLLAGEETQYF. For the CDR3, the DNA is TGTGCCACCCTCCTAGCGGGAGAAGAGACCCAGTACTTC. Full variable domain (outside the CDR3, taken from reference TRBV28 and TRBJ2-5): DVKVTQSSRYLVKRTGEKVFLECVQDMDHENMFWYRQDPGLGLRLIYFSYDVKMKEKGDIPEGYSVSREKKERFSLILESASTNQTSMYLCATLLAGEETQYFGPGTRLLVL.

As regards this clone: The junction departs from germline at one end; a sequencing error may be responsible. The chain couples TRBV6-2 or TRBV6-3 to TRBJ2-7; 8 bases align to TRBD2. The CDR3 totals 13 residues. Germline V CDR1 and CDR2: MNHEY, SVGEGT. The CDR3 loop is CASSSRASGFSQF. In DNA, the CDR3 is TGTGCCAGCAGTTCGCGAGCTAGCGGGTTCTCCCAATTC.

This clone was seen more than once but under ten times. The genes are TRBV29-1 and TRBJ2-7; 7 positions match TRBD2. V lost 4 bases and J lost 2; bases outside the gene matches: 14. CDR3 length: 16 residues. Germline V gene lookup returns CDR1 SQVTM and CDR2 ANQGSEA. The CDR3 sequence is CSVGVPTAGSPYEQYF. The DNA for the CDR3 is TGCAGCGTTGGGGTCCCGACAGCGGGAAGCCCCTACGAGCAGTACTTC.

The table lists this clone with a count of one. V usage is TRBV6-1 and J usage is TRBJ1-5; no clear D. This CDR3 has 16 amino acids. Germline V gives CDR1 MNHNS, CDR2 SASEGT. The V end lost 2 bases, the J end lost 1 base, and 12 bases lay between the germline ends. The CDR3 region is CASSERRVRSNQPQHF. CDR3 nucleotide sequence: TGTGCCAGCAGTGAAAGGAGGGTTCGGAGCAATCAGCCCCAGCATTTT.

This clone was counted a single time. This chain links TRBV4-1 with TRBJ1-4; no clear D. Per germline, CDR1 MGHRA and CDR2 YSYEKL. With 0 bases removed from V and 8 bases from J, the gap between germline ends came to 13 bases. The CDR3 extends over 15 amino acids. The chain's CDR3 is CASSQDVRLGEKLFF. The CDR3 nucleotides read TGCGCCAGCAGCCAAGATGTTCGACTAGGGGAAAAACTGTTTTTT.